The clone carrying this TCR beta chain was picked up a small number of times. Its antigen is not known. The data stem from a study of T-cell memory formation after mild COVID-19. Study-level information: Clusters of TCRs were largely donor specific. Study-wide results and limits: Pre-infection memory already had some responding clones, implying cross-reactive memory joined. Contracting CD4+ clones were located mainly in CM and EM, and CD8+ clones in EMRA.

The V gene end was trimmed by 0 bases and the J gene end by 6 bases; junction bases not matched to a gene: 6. The CDR3 contains 15 residues. Constant-segment-primed 5'RACE gave TCR alpha and TCR beta cDNA libraries with sample barcodes and UMIs. TCRdb itself ran the 5' RACE reads through MiXCR, one entry per CDR3 protein. The sample shows hundreds of thousands of distinct CDR3 sequences, 25% to 30% of them seen only once. The sample consisted of PBMCs or a T cell subset sorted from them (not recorded which). This receptor was identified in an adult woman who had mild COVID-19 (a few samples of this study predate the infection). Cell type and time point are not known. V gene TRBV12-3 or TRBV12-4 combines with J gene TRBJ2-7; 9 nucleotides agree with TRBD1. CDR3 sequence: CASSLAGTGISEQYF. In nucleotides, the CDR3 is TGTGCCAGCAGTTTAGCCGGGACAGGGATTAGCGAGCAGTACTTC.